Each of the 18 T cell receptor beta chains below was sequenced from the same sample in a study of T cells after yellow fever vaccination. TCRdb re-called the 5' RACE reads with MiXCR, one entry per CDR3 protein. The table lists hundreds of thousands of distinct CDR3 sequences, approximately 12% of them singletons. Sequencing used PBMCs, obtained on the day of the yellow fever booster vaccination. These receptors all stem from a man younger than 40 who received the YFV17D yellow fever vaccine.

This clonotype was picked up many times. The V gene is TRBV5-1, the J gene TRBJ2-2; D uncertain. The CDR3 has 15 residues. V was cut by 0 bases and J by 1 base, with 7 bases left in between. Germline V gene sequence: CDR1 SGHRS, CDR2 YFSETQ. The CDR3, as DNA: TGCGCCAGCAGCTTGGAACCAGAGAACACCGGGGAGCTGTTTTTT. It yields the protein CASSLEPENTGELFF.

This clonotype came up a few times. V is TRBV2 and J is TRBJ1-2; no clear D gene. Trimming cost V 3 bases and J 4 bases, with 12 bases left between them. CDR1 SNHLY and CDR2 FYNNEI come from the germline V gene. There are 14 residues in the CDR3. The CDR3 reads CASSDTQTFYGYTF. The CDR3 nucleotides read TGTGCCAGCAGTGACACCCAGACTTTCTATGGCTACACCTTC.

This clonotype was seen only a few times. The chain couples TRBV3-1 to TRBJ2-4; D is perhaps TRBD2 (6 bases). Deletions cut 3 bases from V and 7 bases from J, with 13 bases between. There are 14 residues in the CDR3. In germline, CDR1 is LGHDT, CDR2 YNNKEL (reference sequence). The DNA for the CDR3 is TGTGCCAGCAGCCAGCAGGGAGGAGACAACATTCAGTACTTC. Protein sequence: CASSQQGGDNIQYF.

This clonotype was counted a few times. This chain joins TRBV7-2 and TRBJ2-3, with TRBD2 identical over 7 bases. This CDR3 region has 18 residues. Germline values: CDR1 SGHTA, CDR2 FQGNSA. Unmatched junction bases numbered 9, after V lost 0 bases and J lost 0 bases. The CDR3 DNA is TGTGCCAGCAGCTTAGCAGGGAGCGGGGCGGTTAGCACAGATACGCAGTATTTT. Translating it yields CASSLAGSGAVSTDTQYF.

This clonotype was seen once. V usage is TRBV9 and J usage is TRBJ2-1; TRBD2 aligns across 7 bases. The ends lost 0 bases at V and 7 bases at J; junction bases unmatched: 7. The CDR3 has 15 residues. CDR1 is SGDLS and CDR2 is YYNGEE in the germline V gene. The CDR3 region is CASSVVAGASNEQFF. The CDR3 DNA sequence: TGTGCCAGCAGCGTAGTTGCGGGAGCGAGTAATGAGCAGTTCTTC.

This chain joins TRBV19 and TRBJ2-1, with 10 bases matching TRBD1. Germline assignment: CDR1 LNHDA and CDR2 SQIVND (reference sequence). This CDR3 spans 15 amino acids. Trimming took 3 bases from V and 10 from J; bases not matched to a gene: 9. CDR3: CASSIEDRGGREQFF. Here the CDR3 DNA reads TGTGCCAGTAGTATTGAGGACAGGGGGGGGAGGGAGCAGTTCTTC. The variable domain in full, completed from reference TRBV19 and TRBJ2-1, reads DGGITQSPKYLFRKEGQNVTLSCEQNLNHDAMYWYRQDPGQGLRLIYYSQIVNDFQKGDIAEGYSVSREKKESFPLTVTSAQKNPTAFYLCASSIEDRGGREQFFGPGTRLTVL.

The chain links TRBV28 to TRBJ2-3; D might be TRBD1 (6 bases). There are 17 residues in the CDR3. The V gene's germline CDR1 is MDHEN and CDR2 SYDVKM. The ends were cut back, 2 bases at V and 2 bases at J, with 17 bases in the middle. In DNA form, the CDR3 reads TGTGCCAGCAGTTTACAGGGGTGGAGCCGGGACACAGATACGCAGTATTTT. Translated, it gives CASSLQGWSRDTDTQYF.

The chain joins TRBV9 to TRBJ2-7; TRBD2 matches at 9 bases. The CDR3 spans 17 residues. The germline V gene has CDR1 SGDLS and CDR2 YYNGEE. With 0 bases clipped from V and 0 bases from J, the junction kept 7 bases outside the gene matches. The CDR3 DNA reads TGTGCCAGCAGCGTAGAGGCTAGCGGGGCCCCCTCCTACGAGCAGTACTTC. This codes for CASSVEASGAPSYEQYF.

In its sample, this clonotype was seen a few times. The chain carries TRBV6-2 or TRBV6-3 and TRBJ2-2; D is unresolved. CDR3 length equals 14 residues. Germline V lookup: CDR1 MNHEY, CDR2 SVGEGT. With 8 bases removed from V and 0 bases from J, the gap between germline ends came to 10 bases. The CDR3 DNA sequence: TGTGCCAGCTGCAGGACGTCGAACACCGGGGAGCTGTTTTTT. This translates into CASCRTSNTGELFF.

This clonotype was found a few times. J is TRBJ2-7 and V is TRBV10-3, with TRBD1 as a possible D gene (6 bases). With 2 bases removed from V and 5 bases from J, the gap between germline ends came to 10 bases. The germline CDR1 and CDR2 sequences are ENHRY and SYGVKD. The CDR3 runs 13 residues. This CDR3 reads CAISENRVDEQYF. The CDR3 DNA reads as TGTGCCATCAGTGAGAACAGGGTCGACGAGCAGTACTTC.

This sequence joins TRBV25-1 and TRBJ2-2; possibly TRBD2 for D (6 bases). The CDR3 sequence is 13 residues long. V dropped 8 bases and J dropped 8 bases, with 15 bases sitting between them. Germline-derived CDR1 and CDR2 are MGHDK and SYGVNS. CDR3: CASGGTGGGELFF. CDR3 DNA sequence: TGTGCCAGCGGCGGGACCGGAGGAGGGGAGCTGTTTTTT.

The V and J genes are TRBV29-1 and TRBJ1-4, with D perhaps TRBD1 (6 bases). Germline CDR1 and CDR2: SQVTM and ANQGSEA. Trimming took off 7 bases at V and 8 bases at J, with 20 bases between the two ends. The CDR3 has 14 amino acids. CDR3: CSARLTGIQEKLFF. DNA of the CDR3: TGCAGCGCACGTCTTACAGGGATACAAGAAAAACTGTTTTTT.

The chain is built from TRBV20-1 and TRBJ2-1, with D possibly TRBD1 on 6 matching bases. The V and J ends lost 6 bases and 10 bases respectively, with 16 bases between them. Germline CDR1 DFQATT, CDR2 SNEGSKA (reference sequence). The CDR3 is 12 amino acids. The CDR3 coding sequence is TGCAGTGCCCCTAAATGGGGGCAGGAGCAGTTCTTC. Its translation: CSAPKWGQEQFF.

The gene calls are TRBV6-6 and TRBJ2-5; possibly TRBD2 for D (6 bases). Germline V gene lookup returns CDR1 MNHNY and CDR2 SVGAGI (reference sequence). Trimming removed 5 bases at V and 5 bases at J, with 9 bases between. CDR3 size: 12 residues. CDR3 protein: CASSTTSETQYF. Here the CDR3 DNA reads TGTGCCAGCAGTACGACTAGTGAGACCCAGTACTTC.

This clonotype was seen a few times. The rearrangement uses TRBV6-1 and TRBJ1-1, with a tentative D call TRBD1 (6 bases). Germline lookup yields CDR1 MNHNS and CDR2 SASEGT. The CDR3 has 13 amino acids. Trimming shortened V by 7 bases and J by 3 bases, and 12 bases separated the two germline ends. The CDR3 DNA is TGTGCCAGCAAACCCCCAGGGGACACTGAAGCTTTCTTT. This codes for CASKPPGDTEAFF.

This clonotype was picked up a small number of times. CDR3 sequence reads: CASSLPLTGSGYTF. The CDR3, as DNA: TGTGCCAGCAGCTTGCCCCTAACAGGGTCTGGCTACACCTTC. This chain connects TRBV7-9 to TRBJ1-2; weak D call: TRBD1 (6 bases). Germline-derived CDR1 and CDR2 are SEHNR and FQNEAQ (reference sequence). V dropped 3 bases and J dropped 7 bases, with 15 bases sitting between them. This CDR3 region has 14 residues.

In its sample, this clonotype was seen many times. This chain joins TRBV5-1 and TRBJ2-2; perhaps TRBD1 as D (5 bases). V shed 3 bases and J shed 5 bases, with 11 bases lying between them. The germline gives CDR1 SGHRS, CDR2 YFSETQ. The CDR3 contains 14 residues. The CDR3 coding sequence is TGCGCCAGCAGCTCTTTTGACAGAACCGGGGAGCTGTTTTTT. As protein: CASSSFDRTGELFF.

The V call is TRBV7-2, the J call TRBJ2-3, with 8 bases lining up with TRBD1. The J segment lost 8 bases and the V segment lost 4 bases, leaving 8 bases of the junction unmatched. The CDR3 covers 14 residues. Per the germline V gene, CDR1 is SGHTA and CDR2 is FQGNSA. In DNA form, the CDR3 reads TGTGCCAGCAGCTCTACAGGGGGGTCTCTTACGCAGTATTTT. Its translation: CASSSTGGSLTQYF.